This T cell receptor beta chain originates from a study of response to subunit inactivated influenza vaccine. Trimming removed 10 bases at V and 1 base at J, with 22 bases between. Germline V lookup: CDR1 SGHTA, CDR2 FQGNSA. The CDR3 has 16 amino acids. TCRdb fed the RT-PCR reads into MiXCR, producing one record per CDR3 protein. The sample carries hundreds of thousands of distinct CDR3 sequences, roughly 14% recorded once. The receptor comes from a man aged 45 to 65 who received an inactivated influenza vaccine. V and J are TRBV7-2 and TRBJ2-5, with D possibly TRBD1 on 7 matching bases. The sample was PBMCs from blood, taken less than 13 days after vaccination. CDR3 sequence: CATSGGIAMGQETQYF. In DNA, the CDR3 is TGTGCCACATCAGGGGGGATAGCTATGGGCCAAGAGACCCAGTACTTC.